Each of the 5 T cell receptor beta chains below was sequenced from the same sample in a study of T-cell memory formation after mild COVID-19. TCRdb independently ran MiXCR on the 5' RACE reads; one entry per CDR3 protein. Of roughly 130,000 distinct CDR3 sequences listed, approximately 5.9% are singletons. Sequenced input: PBMCs or a T cell subset sorted from them (not recorded which). The receptors here all came from an adult woman who had mild COVID-19 (a few samples of this study predate the infection). Cell type and time point are not known.

The chain employs TRBV27 and TRBJ2-2, with 7 bases lining up with TRBD2. V gave up 4 bases and J gave up 5 bases; unmatched junction bases: 4. CDR3 length: 14 amino acids. Germline V gene lookup returns CDR1 MNHEY and CDR2 SMNVEV (reference sequence). The CDR3, as DNA: TGTGCCAGCAGTTGGGGGAGGGCAACCGGGGAGCTGTTTTTT. This sequence encodes CASSWGRATGELFF.

There are many counts of this clonotype. The chain combines TRBV20-1 with TRBJ2-1; 8 bases map to TRBD2. This CDR3 region has 14 residues. Germline V lookup: CDR1 DFQATT, CDR2 SNEGSKA (reference sequence). The CDR3 loop reads CSTSAGAYTSEQFF. The CDR3 DNA reads TGCAGCACATCAGCGGGGGCCTATACAAGTGAGCAGTTCTTC.

This clonotype has a handful of counts. This sequence joins TRBV29-1 and TRBJ2-1; 8 nucleotides agree with TRBD2. Losses at the gene ends were 7 bases for V and 0 bases for J; bases not matched to a gene: 5. This CDR3 is 14 amino acids long. CDR1 and CDR2 (germline): SQVTM, ANQGSEA. The CDR3 DNA is TGCAGCGCTTCCAGCGGGGGCTCCTACAATGAGCAGTTCTTC. Encoded protein: CSASSGGSYNEQFF.

Comments on this clonotype: A read error may be the cause here, since a much bigger clone is one base away. V gene TRBV5-1 combines with J gene TRBJ2-1, with D uncertain. This CDR3 has 15 amino acids. With 6 bases removed from V and 7 bases from J, the gap between germline ends came to 20 bases. The germline gives CDR1 SGHRS, CDR2 YFSETQ. The CDR3 is CASNPVSIGRNEQFF. The CDR3 DNA reads as TGCGCCAGCAACCCGGTATCCATAGGACGGAATGAGCAGTTCTTC. Supplemented by reference TRBV5-1 and TRBJ2-1, the full variable domain reads KAGVTQTPRYLIKTRGQQVTLSCSPISGHRSVSWYQQTPGQGLQFLFEYFSETQRNKGNFPGRFSGRQFSNSRSEMNVSTLELGDSALYLCASNPVSIGRNEQFFGPGTRLTVL.

This clonotype was seen only a few times. The genes are TRBV9 and TRBJ2-7, with 8 bases identical to TRBD2. From germline, CDR1 is SGDLS and CDR2 YYNGEE. CDR3 length: 14 residues. The V segment lost 2 bases and the J segment 7 bases; nucleotides outside the gene matches: 8. The CDR3 region has the DNA TGTGCCAGCAGCGTGGACGGGGGGGCATGGGAGCAGTACTTC. It translates to CASSVDGGAWEQYF.